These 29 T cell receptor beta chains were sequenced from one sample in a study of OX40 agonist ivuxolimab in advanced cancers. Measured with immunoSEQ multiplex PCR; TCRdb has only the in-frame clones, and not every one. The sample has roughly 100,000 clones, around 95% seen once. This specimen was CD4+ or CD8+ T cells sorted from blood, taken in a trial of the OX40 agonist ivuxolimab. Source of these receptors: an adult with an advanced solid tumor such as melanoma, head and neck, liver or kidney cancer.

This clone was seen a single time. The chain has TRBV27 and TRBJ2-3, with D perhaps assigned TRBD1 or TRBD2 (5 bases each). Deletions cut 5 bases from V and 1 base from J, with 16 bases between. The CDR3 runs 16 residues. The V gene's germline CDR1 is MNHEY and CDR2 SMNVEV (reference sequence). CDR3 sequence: CASSTSGTGRTDTQYF. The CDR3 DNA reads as TGTGCCAGCAGTACGTCCGGAACGGGACGCACAGATACGCAGTATTTT.

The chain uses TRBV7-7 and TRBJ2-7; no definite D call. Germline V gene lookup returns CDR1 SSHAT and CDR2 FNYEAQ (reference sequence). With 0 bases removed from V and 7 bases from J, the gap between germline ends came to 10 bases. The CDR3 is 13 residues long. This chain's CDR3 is CASSLAIGWEQYF. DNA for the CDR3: TGTGCCAGCAGCTTAGCGATAGGGTGGGAGCAGTACTTC.

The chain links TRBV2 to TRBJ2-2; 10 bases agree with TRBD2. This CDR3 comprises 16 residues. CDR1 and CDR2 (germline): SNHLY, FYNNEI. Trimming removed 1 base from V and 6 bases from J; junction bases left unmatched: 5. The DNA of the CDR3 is TGTGCCAGCAGTGAAGGAAGCGGGAGGGTTCCCGGGGAGCTGTTTTTT. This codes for CASSEGSGRVPGELFF.

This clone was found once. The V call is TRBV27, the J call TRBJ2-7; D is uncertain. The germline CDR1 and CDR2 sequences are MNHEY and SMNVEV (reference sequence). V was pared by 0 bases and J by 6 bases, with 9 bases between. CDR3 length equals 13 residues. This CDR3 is CASSLSAVSEQYF. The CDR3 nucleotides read TGTGCCAGCAGTTTATCTGCCGTTTCCGAGCAGTACTTC.

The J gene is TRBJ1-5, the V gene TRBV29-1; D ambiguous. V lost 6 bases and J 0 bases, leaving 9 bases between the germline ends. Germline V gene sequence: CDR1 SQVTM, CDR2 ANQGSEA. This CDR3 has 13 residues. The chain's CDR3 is CSVHDGSNQPQHF. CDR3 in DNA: TGCAGCGTCCACGACGGTAGCAATCAGCCCCAGCATTTT.

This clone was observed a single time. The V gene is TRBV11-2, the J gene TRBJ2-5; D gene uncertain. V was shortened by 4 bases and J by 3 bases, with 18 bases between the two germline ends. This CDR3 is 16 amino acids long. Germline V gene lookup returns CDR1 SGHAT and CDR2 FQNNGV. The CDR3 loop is CASSSYRLTYEETQYF. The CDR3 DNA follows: TGTGCCAGCAGCTCCTACCGGCTAACCTATGAAGAGACCCAGTACTTC.

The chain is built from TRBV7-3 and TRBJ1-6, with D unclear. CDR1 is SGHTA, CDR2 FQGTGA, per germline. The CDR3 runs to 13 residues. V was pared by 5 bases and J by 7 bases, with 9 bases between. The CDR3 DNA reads TGTGCCAGCAGCCTTTCCGACAATTCACCCCTCCACTTT. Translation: CASSLSDNSPLHF.

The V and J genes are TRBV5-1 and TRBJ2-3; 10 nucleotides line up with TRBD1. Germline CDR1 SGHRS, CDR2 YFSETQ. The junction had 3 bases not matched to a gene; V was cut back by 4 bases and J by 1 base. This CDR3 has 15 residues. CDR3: CASSPGTGGTDTQYF. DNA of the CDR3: TGCGCCAGCAGCCCCGGGACAGGGGGCACAGATACGCAGTATTTT. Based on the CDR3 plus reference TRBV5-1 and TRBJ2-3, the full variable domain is KAGVTQTPRYLIKTRGQQVTLSCSPISGHRSVSWYQQTPGQGLQFLFEYFSETQRNKGNFPGRFSGRQFSNSRSEMNVSTLELGDSALYLCASSPGTGGTDTQYFGPGTRLTVL.

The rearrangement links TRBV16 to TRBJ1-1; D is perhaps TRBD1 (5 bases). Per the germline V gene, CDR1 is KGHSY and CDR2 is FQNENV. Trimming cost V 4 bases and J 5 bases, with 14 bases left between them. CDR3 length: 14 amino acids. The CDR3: CASSLGEGRTEAFF. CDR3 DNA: TGTGCCAGCAGCCTTGGCGAGGGGAGGACTGAAGCTTTCTTT.

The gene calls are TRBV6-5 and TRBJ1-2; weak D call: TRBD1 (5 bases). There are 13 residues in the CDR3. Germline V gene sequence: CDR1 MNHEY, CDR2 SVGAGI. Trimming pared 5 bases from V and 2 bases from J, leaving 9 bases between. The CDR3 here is CASSVGPNYGYTF. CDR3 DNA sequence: TGTGCCAGCAGTGTGGGACCGAACTATGGCTACACCTTC.

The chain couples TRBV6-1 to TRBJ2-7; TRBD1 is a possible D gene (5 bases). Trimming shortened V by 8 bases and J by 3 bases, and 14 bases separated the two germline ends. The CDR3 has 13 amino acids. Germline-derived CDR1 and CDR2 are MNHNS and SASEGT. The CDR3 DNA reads TGTGCCAGCGGGGCCGGGTCGGGCTACGAGCAGTACTTC. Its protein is CASGAGSGYEQYF.

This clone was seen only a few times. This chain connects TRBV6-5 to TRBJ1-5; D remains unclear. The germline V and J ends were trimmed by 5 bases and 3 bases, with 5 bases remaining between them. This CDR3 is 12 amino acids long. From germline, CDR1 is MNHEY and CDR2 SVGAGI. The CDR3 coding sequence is TGTGCCAGCAGTCACCCCAATCAGCCCCAGCATTTT. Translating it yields CASSHPNQPQHF.

Here the CDR3 DNA reads TGTGCCAGCAGCTTACTAGGGTACAGCGAGCAGTTCTTC. The encoded protein is CASSLLGYSEQFF. This chain links TRBV7-2 with TRBJ2-1; D unclear. Germline V gene lookup returns CDR1 SGHTA and CDR2 FQGNSA. V was cut by 2 bases and J by 10 bases, with 12 bases left in between. CDR3 length equals 13 residues.

CDR3 sequence: CASSLSSGEHYEQYF. The CDR3, as DNA: TGTGCCAGCAGCTTGTCTAGCGGGGAACATTACGAGCAGTACTTC. This chain connects TRBV7-3 to TRBJ2-7, with 9 bases lining up with TRBD2. Trimming removed 3 bases from V and 4 bases from J; junction bases left unmatched: 7. Per germline, CDR1 SGHTA and CDR2 FQGTGA. This CDR3 is 15 amino acids long.

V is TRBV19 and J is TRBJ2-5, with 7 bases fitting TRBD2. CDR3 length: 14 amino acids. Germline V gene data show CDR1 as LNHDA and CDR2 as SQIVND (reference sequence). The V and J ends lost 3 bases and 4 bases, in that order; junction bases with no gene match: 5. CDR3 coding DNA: TGTGCCAGTAGTATTGGGGGGGTGGGAGAGACCCAGTACTTC. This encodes CASSIGGVGETQYF.

CDR3 coding DNA: TGTGCCAGTAGCCTCTGGGGCGGGGACACTGAAGCTTTCTTT. Translating gives CASSLWGGDTEAFF. The chain links TRBV19 to TRBJ1-1; D may be TRBD1 (5 bases). The CDR3 consists of 14 residues. V was pared by 6 bases and J by 3 bases, with 14 bases between. CDR1 and CDR2 (germline): LNHDA, SQIVND (reference sequence).

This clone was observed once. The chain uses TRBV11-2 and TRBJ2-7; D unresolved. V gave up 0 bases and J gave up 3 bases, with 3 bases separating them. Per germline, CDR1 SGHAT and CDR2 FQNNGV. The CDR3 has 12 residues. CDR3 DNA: TGTGCCAGCAGCTTAGATGGCTACGAGCAGTACTTC. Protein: CASSLDGYEQYF.

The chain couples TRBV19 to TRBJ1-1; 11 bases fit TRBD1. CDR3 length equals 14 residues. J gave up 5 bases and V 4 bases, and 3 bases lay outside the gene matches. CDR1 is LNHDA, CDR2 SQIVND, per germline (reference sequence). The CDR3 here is CASSNGQGATEAFF. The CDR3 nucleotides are TGTGCCAGTAGTAATGGACAGGGGGCGACTGAAGCTTTCTTT.

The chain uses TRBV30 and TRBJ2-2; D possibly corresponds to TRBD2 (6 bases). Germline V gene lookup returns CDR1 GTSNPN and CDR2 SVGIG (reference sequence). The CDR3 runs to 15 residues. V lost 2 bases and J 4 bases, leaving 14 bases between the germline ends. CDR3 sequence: CAWSYLGGATGELFF. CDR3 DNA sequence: TGTGCCTGGAGTTACCTCGGGGGAGCCACCGGGGAGCTGTTTTTT.

CDR3 sequence reads: CSASGETQYF. The CDR3 DNA follows: TGCAGTGCCTCGGGGGAGACCCAGTACTTC. The chain has TRBV20-1 and TRBJ2-5; tentative D call: TRBD2 (5 bases). The CDR3 totals 10 residues. V shed 6 bases and J shed 5 bases, with 7 bases lying between them. Germline V lookup: CDR1 DFQATT, CDR2 SNEGSKA (reference sequence).

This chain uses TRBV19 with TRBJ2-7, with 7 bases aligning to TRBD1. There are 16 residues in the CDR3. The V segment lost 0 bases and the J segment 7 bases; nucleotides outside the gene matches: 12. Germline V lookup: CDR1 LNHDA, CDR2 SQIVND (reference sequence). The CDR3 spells CASSIDHGTAEGEQYF. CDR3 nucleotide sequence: TGTGCCAGTAGTATAGATCACGGGACAGCCGAGGGGGAGCAGTACTTC.

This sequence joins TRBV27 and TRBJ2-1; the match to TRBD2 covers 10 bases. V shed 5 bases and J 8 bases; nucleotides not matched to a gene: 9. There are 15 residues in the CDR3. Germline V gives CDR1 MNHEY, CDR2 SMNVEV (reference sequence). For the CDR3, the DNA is TGTGCCAGCAGTCCCCGTAGCGGGGGGTCCGATGAGCAGTTCTTC. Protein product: CASSPRSGGSDEQFF.

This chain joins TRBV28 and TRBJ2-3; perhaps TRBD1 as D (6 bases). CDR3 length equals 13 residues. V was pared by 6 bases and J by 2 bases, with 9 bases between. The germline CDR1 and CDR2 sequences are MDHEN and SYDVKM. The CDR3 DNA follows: TGTGCCAGCAGGGACAGACTCACAGATACGCAGTATTTT. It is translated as CASRDRLTDTQYF.

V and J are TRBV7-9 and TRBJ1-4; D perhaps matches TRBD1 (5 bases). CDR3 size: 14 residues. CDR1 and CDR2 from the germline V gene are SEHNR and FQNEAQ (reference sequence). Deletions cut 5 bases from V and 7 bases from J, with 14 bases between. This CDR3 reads CASSGRGEVEKLFF. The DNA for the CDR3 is TGTGCCAGCAGCGGCCGGGGGGAGGTTGAAAAACTGTTTTTT.

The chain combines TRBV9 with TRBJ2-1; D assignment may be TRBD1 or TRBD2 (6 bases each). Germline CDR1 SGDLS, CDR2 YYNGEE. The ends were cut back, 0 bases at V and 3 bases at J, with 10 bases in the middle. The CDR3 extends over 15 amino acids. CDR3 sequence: CASSVVGGLYNEQFF. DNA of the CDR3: TGTGCCAGCAGCGTAGTGGGGGGCCTCTACAATGAGCAGTTCTTC.

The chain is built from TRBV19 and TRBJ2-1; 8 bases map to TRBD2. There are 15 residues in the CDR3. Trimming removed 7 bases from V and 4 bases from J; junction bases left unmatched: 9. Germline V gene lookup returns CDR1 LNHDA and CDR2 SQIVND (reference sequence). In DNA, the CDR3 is TGTGCCAGTACGGCCGGACTAGCCTTATACAATGAGCAGTTCTTC. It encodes CASTAGLALYNEQFF. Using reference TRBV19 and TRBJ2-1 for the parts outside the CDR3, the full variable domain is DGGITQSPKYLFRKEGQNVTLSCEQNLNHDAMYWYRQDPGQGLRLIYYSQIVNDFQKGDIAEGYSVSREKKESFPLTVTSAQKNPTAFYLCASTAGLALYNEQFFGPGTRLTVL.

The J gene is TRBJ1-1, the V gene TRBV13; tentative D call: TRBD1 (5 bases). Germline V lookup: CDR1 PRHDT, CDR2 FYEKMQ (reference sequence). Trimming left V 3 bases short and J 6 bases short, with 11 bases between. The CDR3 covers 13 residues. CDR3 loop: CASSLGGSAEAFF. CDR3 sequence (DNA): TGTGCCAGCAGCTTGGGGGGGAGCGCTGAAGCTTTCTTT.

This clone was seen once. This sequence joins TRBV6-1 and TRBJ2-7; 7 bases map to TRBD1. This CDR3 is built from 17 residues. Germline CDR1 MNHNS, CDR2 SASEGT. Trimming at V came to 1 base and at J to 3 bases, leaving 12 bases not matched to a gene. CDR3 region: CASSEDAEGRGHYEQYF. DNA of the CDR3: TGTGCCAGCAGTGAAGACGCCGAAGGAAGGGGGCACTACGAGCAGTACTTC.

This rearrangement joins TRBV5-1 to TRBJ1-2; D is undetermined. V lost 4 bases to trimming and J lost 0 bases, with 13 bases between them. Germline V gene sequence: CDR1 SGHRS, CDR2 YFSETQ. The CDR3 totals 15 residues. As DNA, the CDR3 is TGCGCCAGCAGCCCAGCACCCAGATCTAACTATGGCTACACCTTC. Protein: CASSPAPRSNYGYTF.